The entry below describes one T cell receptor beta chain. In the authors' methods: Estimation of nucleated cell counts relied on the amplification of reference gene primers. Measured with immunoSEQ multiplex PCR; TCRdb has only the in-frame clones, and not every one. From that table come the V and J calls and clone size; the DNA was used to work out D and trimming. The data contain approximately 340,000 clones, around 90% of them seen just once; the ten biggest clones take up approximately 10%. The CDR3 sequence is 18 residues long. The V segment lost 1 base and the J segment 1 base; nucleotides outside the gene matches: 3. CDR1 SGHTA and CDR2 FQGNSA come from the germline V gene. Recruited during active infection, patients (from Seattle) were subsequently followed longitudinally. This record comes from a study of blood T cell repertoires in COVID-19. Overall study: Nucleic acid was either cDNA or gDNA, and it came from T cells, B-cell-depleted T cells, or PBMCs.

V gene TRBV7-2 combines with J gene TRBJ2-3, with 15 bases matching TRBD2. The sequence was collected from a man between 25 and 39 years old with COVID-19, enrolled during active disease. The sequenced sample consisted of peripheral blood. The CDR3 nucleotides are TGTGCCAGCAGCTTAGGCGGACTAGCGGGGGGGCGCACAGATACGCAGTATTTT. Amino acids: CASSLGGLAGGRTDTQYF. The full variable domain, in which reference TRBV7-2 and TRBJ2-3 provide the parts outside the CDR3, is GAGVSQSPSNKVTEKGKDVELRCDPISGHTALYWYRQSLGQGLEFLIYFQGNSAPDKSGLPSDRFSAERTGGSVSTLTIQRTQQEDSAVYLCASSLGGLAGGRTDTQYFGPGTRLTVL.